The source of this T cell receptor beta chain is a study of cytomegalovirus exposure and HLA in healthy donors. At the level of the study: There were under 140 million unique TCR beta sequences, drawn from approximately 180 million T cells, in an earlier analysis.

Study-wide results and limits: A cluster of highly shared sequence variants was likely a sequencing artifact. Later, an analysis showed that TCR beta chains associated with HLA were more clonally expanded than others that were equally common.

The PCR was carried out with 60 Vbeta primers and 13 Jbeta primers. Measured with immunoSEQ multiplex PCR; TCRdb has only the in-frame clones, and not every one. The table has 90,000 to 120,000 clones, 65% to 80% seen once. CDR1 is SGHVS, CDR2 FQNEAQ, per germline. The CDR3 extends over 11 amino acids. V was clipped by 2 bases and J by 6 bases, with 4 bases between them. This clone was seen a single time. The antigen is not known. The J gene is TRBJ2-5, the V gene TRBV7-8; D gene uncertain. The clonotype comes from a female donor in good health and CMV-seropositive. Material for sequencing was PBMCs. CDR3 sequence reads: CASSLYKTQYF. The CDR3 DNA reads TGTGCCAGCAGCTTATATAAGACCCAGTACTTC.